This TCR beta chain was sequenced during a study of tumor-infiltrating lymphocytes in localized non-small cell lung cancer. Study context: Some samples were collected after neoadjuvant chemotherapy; smokers, never-smokers and several histologies were included.

The table lists this clone with a few counts. Assay used: immunoSEQ multiplex PCR; TCRdb lists only in-frame clones, some missing. The table has about 15,000 clones, almost 70% seen once. The CDR3 runs 13 residues. Per the germline V gene, CDR1 is SGHRS and CDR2 is YFSETQ. Trimming removed 4 bases from V and 1 base from J, with 8 bases in between. The source is a human donor with non-small cell lung cancer. The sequenced material came from lung tumor tissue. This chain uses TRBV5-1 with TRBJ1-1; weak D call: TRBD1 (5 bases). DNA for the CDR3: TGCGCCAGCAGCGCGGGGGGGAACACTGAAGCTTTCTTT. It is translated as CASSAGGNTEAFF.